This TCR beta chain was recorded in a study of blood T cell repertoires in COVID-19. The germline CDR1 and CDR2 sequences are SNHLY and FYNNEI. Trimming cost V 6 bases and J 3 bases; bases outside gene matches: 5. The CDR3 is 15 amino acids. This table comes from immunoSEQ multiplex PCR, and its TCRdb copy is limited to in-frame clones, with some not included. The sample contains more than 50,000 clones, approximately 85% of which appear only once. The TCR originated in a human donor in a cohort sampled during active COVID-19. The sequencing sample was made of peripheral blood. This sequence joins TRBV2 and TRBJ2-1; 10 positions match TRBD1. CDR3 residues: CASRLTGGNYNEQFF. Here the CDR3 DNA reads TGTGCCAGCAGGTTGACAGGGGGCAACTACAATGAGCAGTTCTTC.